The 10 T cell receptor beta chains reported below all come from one sample, sequenced in a study of T-cell memory formation after mild COVID-19. One entry per CDR3 protein results from TCRdb running MiXCR on the 5' RACE reads. The repertoire holds 500,000 to 600,000 distinct CDR3 sequences, roughly 18% seen once, with around 12% in the top ten. Sequencing was done on a sample of PBMCs or a T cell subset sorted from them (not recorded which). These receptor sequences come from an adult woman who had mild COVID-19 (a few samples of this study predate the infection). Cell type and time point are not known.

The V gene is TRBV29-1, the J gene TRBJ2-1; D not resolved. Germline loops: CDR1 SQVTM, CDR2 ANQGSEA. V was shortened by 3 bases and J by 5 bases, with 17 bases between the two germline ends. This CDR3 contains 15 residues. DNA for the CDR3: TGCAGCGTTGAGCCCCCTAATCGGGCTAACAATGAGCAGTTCTTC. Its protein product is CSVEPPNRANNEQFF.

The CDR3 DNA reads TGTGCCTGGAGCGGGCTGGGGCCGGGGGAGCAGTTCTTC. Translating gives CAWSGLGPGEQFF. The gene calls are TRBV30 and TRBJ2-1; D is tentatively TRBD1 or TRBD2 (5 bases each). CDR1 is GTSNPN, CDR2 SVGIG, per germline (reference sequence). This CDR3 region has 13 residues. V gave up 3 bases and J gave up 10 bases, with 16 bases separating them.

The V call is TRBV15, the J call TRBJ1-6; 9 positions agree with TRBD1. Germline V CDR1 and CDR2: LNHNV, YYDKDF (reference sequence). The J segment lost 3 bases and the V segment lost 5 bases, leaving 5 bases of the junction unmatched. This CDR3 is 16 amino acids long. The CDR3 DNA reads as TGTGCCACCAGCGGCCGGGACAGGGACTATAATTCACCCCTCCACTTT. Amino acids: CATSGRDRDYNSPLHF.

This clonotype was seen just once. The CDR3 sequence is CASSQLAGGPTDTQYF. The CDR3 DNA follows: TGTGCCAGCAGCCAACTAGCGGGGGGGCCCACAGATACGCAGTATTTT. The rearrangement uses TRBV7-9 and TRBJ2-3; TRBD2 agrees at 13 bases. V was clipped by 5 bases and J by 2 bases; unmatched bases: 4. The length of the CDR3 is 16 residues. The germline CDR1 and CDR2 sequences are SEHNR and FQNEAQ (reference sequence).

The V and J genes are TRBV6-2 or TRBV6-3 and TRBJ2-3, with 9 bases identical to TRBD2. This CDR3 contains 17 residues. From germline, CDR1 is MNHEY and CDR2 SVGEGT. V gave up 3 bases and J gave up 2 bases; unmatched junction bases: 9. CDR3 DNA sequence: TGTGCCAGCAGTTATGAGGGCGGGAGGGCCCCCACAGATACGCAGTATTTT. Protein product: CASSYEGGRAPTDTQYF.

The rearrangement joins TRBV7-6 to TRBJ2-7, with D possibly being TRBD1 (5 bases). Germline V lookup: CDR1 SGHVS, CDR2 FNYEAQ. There are 13 residues in the CDR3. V was cut by 4 bases and J by 3 bases, with 10 bases left in between. The CDR3 reads CASSSTAFYEQYF. CDR3 coding DNA: TGTGCCAGCAGCTCGACAGCGTTCTACGAGCAGTACTTC.

This clonotype was counted only a few times. V is TRBV5-1 and J is TRBJ2-1; a possible D gene is TRBD2 (5 bases). Trimming removed 6 bases at V and 0 bases at J, with 16 bases between. The germline gives CDR1 SGHRS, CDR2 YFSETQ. The length of the CDR3 is 16 residues. CDR3 DNA sequence: TGCGCCAGCAAGGCTGTCGGCCGGGGCTCCTACAATGAGCAGTTCTTC. Translating gives CASKAVGRGSYNEQFF.

This clonotype has only a few counts. The J gene is TRBJ1-5, the V gene TRBV7-2; unclear D gene. V lost 5 bases to trimming and J lost 6 bases, with 14 bases between them. The germline V gene has CDR1 SGHTA and CDR2 FQGNSA. The CDR3 runs 14 residues. CDR3 sequence reads: CASSQGSAGQPQHF. CDR3 in DNA: TGTGCCAGCAGCCAAGGCAGCGCAGGTCAGCCCCAGCATTTT.

This clonotype has just a few counts. The chain links TRBV2 to TRBJ2-1, with 7 bases that match TRBD2. The CDR3 runs to 12 residues. CDR1 is SNHLY and CDR2 is FYNNEI in the germline V gene. The junction had 4 bases not matched to a gene; V was cut back by 8 bases and J by 6 bases. The CDR3 sequence: CASQLAANEQFF. In DNA, the CDR3 is TGTGCCAGCCAGCTAGCGGCCAATGAGCAGTTCTTC.

This clonotype was observed a handful of times. This chain links TRBV29-1 with TRBJ2-7; TRBD1 matches 10 bases. After removal of 7 bases from V and 0 bases from J, the junction contained 9 bases not matched to a gene. The CDR3 has 15 amino acids. Looked up from germline, CDR1 is SQVTM and CDR2 is ANQGSEA. CDR3 DNA: TGCAGCGCCCGGGACAGGGGATCGAGCTCCTACGAGCAGTACTTC. This encodes CSARDRGSSSYEQYF.